Detailed here is one TCR beta chain. These data belong to a study of blood T cell repertoires in COVID-19. Study summary: Acute-phase and convalescent COVID-19 samples originated in the United States, Italy and Spain. The analysed material was cDNA or gDNA that came from T cells, B-cell-depleted T cells, or PBMCs.

This CDR3 spans 15 amino acids. Germline V CDR1 and CDR2: MNHEY, SVGAGI. The V end was cut by 6 bases, the J end by 3 bases, with 15 bases between. Original handling: By means of reference gene primer amplification, nucleated cell counts were estimated. TCRdb keeps only in-frame clones here, not all; method: immunoSEQ multiplex PCR. The DNA gave D and trimming, while V, J and clone size come from that table. The sample has over 75,000 clones, less than 85% seen once. The gene calls are TRBV6-5 and TRBJ1-5, with D perhaps matching TRBD1 (5 bases). This receptor was taken from a woman in her seventies with acute or convalescent COVID-19. The source material was peripheral blood. The CDR3 is CASRRTGGVNQPQHF. The CDR3 DNA sequence: TGTGCCAGCAGGCGAACCGGGGGGGTCAATCAGCCCCAGCATTTT.